The clone carrying this T cell receptor beta chain appeared a single time. PBMCs, at least 6 million per sample, were isolated. Next came a second PCR, run for roughly 6 to 11 cycles, which used a sample-barcoded 5' primer along with a J-beta primer mix. TCRdb itself ran the 5' RACE reads through MiXCR, one entry per CDR3 protein. The repertoire holds roughly 800,000 distinct CDR3 sequences, with about 62% as singletons. CDR1 and CDR2 from the germline V gene are LNHDA and SQIVND (reference sequence). This CDR3 is 14 amino acids long. These data are taken from a study of blood T cells in healthy people across ages.

The V call is TRBV19, the J call TRBJ2-7; possible D gene TRBD2, 5 bases. The J call may be mistaken, given a closer DNA end match to TRBJ2-5. The sample comprised blood. This receptor was obtained from a man aged 25-45 years in good health. As DNA, the CDR3 is TGTGCCAGTAGCACCACTAGGGCGCGAGAGACCCAGTACTTC. It is translated as CASSTTRARETQYF.